Detailed here is one TCR beta chain. Its antigen is still unknown. Measured with immunoSEQ multiplex PCR; TCRdb has only the in-frame clones, and not every one. This table has about 72,000 clones, roughly 89% appearing once. The ends were cut back, 0 bases at V and 2 bases at J, with 11 bases in the middle. The CDR3 loop spans 16 amino acids. Per germline, CDR1 LGHNA and CDR2 YNFKEQ. This record comes from a study of OX40 agonist ivuxolimab in advanced cancers. Study-level results: Near-lowest levels of clonal expansion characterized partial responders at 0.1-3.0 mg/kg.

The origin of this receptor is an adult with an advanced solid tumor such as melanoma, head and neck, liver or kidney cancer. The chain is built from TRBV4-2 and TRBJ2-1, with D tentatively TRBD2 (6 bases). Sample: CD4+ or CD8+ T cells sorted from blood, taken in a trial of the OX40 agonist ivuxolimab. In nucleotides, the CDR3 is TGTGCCAGCAGCCAAGATTGGAGCGGGCCCTACAATGAGCAGTTCTTC. Its protein is CASSQDWSGPYNEQFF.